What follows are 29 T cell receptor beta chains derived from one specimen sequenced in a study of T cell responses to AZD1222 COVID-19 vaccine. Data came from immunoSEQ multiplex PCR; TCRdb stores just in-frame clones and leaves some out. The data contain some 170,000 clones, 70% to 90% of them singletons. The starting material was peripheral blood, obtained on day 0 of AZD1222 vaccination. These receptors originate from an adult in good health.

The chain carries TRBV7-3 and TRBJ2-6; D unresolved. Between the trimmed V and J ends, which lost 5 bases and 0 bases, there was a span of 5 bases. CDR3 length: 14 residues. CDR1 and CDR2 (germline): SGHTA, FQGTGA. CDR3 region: CASSPNSGANVLTF. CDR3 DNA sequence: TGTGCCAGCAGCCCAAACTCTGGGGCCAACGTCCTGACTTTC. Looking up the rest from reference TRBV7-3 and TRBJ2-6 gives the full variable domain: GAGVSQTPSNKVTEKGKYVELRCDPISGHTALYWYRQSLGQGPEFLIYFQGTGAADDSGLPNDRFFAVRPEGSVSTLKIQRTERGDSAVYLCASSPNSGANVLTFGAGSRLTVL.

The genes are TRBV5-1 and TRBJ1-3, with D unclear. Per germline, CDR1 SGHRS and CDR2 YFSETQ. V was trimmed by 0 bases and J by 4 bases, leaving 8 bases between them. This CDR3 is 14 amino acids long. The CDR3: CASSLEGRGNTIYF. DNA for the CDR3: TGCGCCAGCAGCTTGGAAGGGCGCGGAAACACCATATATTTT.

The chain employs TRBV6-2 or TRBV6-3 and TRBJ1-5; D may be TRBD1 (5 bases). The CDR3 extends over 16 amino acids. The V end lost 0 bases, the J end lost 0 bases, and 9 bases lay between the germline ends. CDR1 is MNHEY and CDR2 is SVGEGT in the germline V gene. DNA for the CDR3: TGTGCCAGCAGTTACTCCGGGGCTCTTAGCAATCAGCCCCAGCATTTT. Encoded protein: CASSYSGALSNQPQHF.

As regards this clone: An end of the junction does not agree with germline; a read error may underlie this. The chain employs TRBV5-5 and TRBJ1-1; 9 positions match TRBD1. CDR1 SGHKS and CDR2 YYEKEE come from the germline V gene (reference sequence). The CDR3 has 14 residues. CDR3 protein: CASSLGQGYTEAFF. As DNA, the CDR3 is TGTGCCAGCAGTTTGGGACAGGGTTACACTGAAGCTTTCTTT.

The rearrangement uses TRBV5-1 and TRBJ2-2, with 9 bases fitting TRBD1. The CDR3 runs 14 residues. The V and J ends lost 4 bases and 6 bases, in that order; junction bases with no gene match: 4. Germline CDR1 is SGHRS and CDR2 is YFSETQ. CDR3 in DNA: TGCGCCAGCAGCCCACAGGGGGCTGCCGGGGAGCTGTTTTTT. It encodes CASSPQGAAGELFF. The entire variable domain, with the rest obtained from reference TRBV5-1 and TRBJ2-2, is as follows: KAGVTQTPRYLIKTRGQQVTLSCSPISGHRSVSWYQQTPGQGLQFLFEYFSETQRNKGNFPGRFSGRQFSNSRSEMNVSTLELGDSALYLCASSPQGAAGELFFGEGSRLTVL.

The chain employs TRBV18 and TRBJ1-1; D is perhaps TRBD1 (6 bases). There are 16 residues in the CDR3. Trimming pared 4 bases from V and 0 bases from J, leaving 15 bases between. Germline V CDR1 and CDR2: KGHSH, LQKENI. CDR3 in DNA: TGTGCCAGCTCACTAACTAAGAGGGGGATGAACACTGAAGCTTTCTTT. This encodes CASSLTKRGMNTEAFF. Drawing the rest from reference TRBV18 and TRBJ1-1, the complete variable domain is NAGVMQNPRHLVRRRGQEARLRCSPMKGHSHVYWYRQLPEEGLKFMVYLQKENIIDESGMPKERFSAEFPKEGPSILRIQQVVRGDSAAYFCASSLTKRGMNTEAFFGQGTRLTVV.

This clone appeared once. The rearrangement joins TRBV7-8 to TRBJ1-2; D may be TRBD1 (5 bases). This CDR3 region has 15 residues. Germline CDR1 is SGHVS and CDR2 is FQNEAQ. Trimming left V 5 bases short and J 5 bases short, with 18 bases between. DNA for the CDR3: TGTGCCAGCAGCCCCCACGGGGGAGGTGGTTATGGCTACACCTTC. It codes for CASSPHGGGGYGYTF.

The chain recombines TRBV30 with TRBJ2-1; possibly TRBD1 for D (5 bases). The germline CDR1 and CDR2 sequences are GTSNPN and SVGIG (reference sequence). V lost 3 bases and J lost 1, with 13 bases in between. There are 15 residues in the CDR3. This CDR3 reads CAWSPSRASYNEQFF. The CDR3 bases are TGTGCCTGGAGCCCCTCCAGGGCGTCCTACAATGAGCAGTTCTTC.

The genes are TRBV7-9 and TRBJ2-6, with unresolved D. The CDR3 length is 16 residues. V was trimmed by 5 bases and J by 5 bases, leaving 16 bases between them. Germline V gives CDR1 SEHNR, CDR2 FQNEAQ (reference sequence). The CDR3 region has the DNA TGTGCCAGCAGCCCAACCCCCATGATGCGGGCCAACGTCCTGACTTTC. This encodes CASSPTPMMRANVLTF.

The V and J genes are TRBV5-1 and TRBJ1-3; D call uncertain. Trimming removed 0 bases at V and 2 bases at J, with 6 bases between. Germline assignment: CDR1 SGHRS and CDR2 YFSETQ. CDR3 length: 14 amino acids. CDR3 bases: TGCGCCAGCAGCTTGGACAGAACTGGAAACACCATATATTTT. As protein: CASSLDRTGNTIYF.

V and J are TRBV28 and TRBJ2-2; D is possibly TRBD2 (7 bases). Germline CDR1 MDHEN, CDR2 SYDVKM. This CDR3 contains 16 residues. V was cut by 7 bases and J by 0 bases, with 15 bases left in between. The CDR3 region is CASTGGRGTNTGELFF. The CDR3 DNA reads TGTGCCAGCACCGGGGGGAGGGGGACGAACACCGGGGAGCTGTTTTTT.

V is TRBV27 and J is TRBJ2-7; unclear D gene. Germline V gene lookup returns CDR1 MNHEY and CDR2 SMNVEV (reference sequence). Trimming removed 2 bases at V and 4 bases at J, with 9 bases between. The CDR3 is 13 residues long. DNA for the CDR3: TGTGCCAGCAGTTTACACAGTGGTTACGAGCAGTACTTC. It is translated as CASSLHSGYEQYF.

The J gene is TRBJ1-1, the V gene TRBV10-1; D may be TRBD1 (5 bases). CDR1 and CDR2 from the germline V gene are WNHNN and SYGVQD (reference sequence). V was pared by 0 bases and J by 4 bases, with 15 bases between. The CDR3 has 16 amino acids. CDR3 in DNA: TGCGCCAGCAGTGAGTCGAAAGGCGGGGGTCCCACTGAAGCTTTCTTT. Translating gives CASSESKGGGPTEAFF.

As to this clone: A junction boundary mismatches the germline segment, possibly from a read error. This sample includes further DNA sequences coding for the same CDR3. DNA for the CDR3: TGCGCCAGTAGTATACTTCCCGGGACAGGGTCCACCGGGGAGCTGTTTTTT. Translated: CASSILPGTGSTGELFF. The V call is TRBV19, the J call TRBJ2-2, with 9 bases aligning to TRBD1. Germline assignment: CDR1 LNHDA and CDR2 SQIVND (reference sequence). This CDR3 has 17 amino acids. Combining the CDR3 with reference TRBV19 and TRBJ2-2 gives the whole variable domain DGGITQSPKYLFRKEGQNVTLSCEQNLNHDAMYWYRQDPGQGLRLIYYSQIVNDFQKGDIAEGYSVSREKKESFPLTVTSAQKNPTAFYLCASSILPGTGSTGELFFGEGSRLTVL.

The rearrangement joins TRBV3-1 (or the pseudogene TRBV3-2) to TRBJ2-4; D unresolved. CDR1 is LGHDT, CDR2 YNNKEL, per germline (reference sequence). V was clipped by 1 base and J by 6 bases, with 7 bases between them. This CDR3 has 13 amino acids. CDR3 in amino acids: CASSQATLNIQYF. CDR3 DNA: TGTGCCAGCAGCCAAGCAACTTTAAACATTCAGTACTTC.

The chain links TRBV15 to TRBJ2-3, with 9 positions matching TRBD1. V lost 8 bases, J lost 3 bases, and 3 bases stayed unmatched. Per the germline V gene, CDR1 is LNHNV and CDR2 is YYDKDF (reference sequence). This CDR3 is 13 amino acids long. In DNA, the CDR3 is TGTGCCACCCAGACAGGGGGTACAGATACGCAGTATTTT. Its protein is CATQTGGTDTQYF.

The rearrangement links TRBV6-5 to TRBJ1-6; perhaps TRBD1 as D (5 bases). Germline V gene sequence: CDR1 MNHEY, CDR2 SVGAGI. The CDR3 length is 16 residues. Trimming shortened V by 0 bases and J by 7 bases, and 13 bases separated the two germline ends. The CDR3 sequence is CASSYSLQGWNSPLHF. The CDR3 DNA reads TGTGCCAGCAGTTACTCGCTCCAGGGATGGAATTCACCCCTCCACTTT.

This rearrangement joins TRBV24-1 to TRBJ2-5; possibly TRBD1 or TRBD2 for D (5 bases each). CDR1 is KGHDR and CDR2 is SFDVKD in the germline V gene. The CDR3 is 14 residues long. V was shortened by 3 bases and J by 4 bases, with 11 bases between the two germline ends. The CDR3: CATSDARGAETQYF. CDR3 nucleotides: TGTGCCACCAGTGATGCGAGAGGGGCAGAGACCCAGTACTTC.

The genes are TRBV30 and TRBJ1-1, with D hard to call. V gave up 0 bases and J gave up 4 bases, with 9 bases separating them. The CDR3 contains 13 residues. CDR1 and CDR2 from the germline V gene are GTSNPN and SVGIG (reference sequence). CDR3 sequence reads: CAWSVSVRTEAFF. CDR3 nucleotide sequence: TGTGCCTGGAGTGTATCGGTCCGCACTGAAGCTTTCTTT. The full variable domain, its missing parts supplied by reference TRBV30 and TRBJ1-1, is SQTIHQWPATLVQPVGSPLSLECTVEGTSNPNLYWYRQAAGRGLQLLFYSVGIGQISSEVPQNLSASRPQDRQFILSSKKLLLSDSGFYLCAWSVSVRTEAFFGQGTRLTVV.

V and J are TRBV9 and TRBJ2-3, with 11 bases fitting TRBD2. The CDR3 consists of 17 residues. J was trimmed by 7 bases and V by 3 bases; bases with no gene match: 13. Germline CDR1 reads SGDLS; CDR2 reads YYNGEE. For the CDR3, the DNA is TGTGCCAGCAGCGCGAGTCGTAGCGGGGGGGCCCAATATACGCAGTATTTT. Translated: CASSASRSGGAQYTQYF.

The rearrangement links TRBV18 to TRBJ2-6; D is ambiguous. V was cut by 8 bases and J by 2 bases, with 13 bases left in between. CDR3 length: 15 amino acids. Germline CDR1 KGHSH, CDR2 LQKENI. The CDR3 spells CASHGRWAGANVLTF. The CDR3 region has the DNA TGTGCCAGCCATGGAAGGTGGGCTGGGGCCAACGTCCTGACTTTC.

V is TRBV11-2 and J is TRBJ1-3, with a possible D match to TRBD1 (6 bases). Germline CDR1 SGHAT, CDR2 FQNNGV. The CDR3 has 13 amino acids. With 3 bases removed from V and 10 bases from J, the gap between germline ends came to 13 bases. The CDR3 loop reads CASSFSEGGTIYF. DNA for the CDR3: TGTGCCAGCAGCTTTTCGGAGGGGGGTACCATATATTTT.

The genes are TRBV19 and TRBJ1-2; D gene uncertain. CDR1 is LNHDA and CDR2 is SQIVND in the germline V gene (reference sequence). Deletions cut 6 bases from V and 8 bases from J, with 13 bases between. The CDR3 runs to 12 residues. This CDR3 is CASRSGVGGYTF. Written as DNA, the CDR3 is TGTGCCAGTAGGAGCGGGGTTGGAGGCTACACCTTC.

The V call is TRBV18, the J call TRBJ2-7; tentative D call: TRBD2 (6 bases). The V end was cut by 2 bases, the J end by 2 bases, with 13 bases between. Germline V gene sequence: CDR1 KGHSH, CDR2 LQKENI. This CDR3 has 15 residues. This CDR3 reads CASSPGGTGPYEQYF. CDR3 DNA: TGTGCCAGCTCACCAGGAGGGACGGGCCCCTACGAGCAGTACTTC.

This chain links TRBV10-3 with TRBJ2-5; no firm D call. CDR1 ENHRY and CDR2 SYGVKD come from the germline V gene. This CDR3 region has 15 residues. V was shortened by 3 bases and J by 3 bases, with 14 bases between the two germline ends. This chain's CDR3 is CAISDPPRAEETQYF. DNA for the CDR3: TGTGCCATCAGTGACCCTCCTAGGGCGGAAGAGACCCAGTACTTC.

CDR3 amino acids: CASSSTGHSYEQYF. CDR3 nucleotide sequence: TGCGCCAGCAGCTCCACGGGACACTCCTACGAGCAGTACTTC. This chain uses TRBV5-1 with TRBJ2-7, with D possibly TRBD1 on 6 matching bases. V was trimmed by 3 bases and J by 0 bases, leaving 10 bases between them. CDR1 is SGHRS and CDR2 is YFSETQ in the germline V gene. The CDR3 consists of 14 residues.

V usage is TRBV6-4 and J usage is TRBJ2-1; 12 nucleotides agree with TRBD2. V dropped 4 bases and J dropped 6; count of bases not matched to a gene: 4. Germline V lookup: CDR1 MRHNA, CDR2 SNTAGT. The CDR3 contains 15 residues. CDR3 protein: CASSVLAGGPNEQFF. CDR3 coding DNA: TGTGCCAGCAGTGTTCTAGCGGGAGGGCCCAATGAGCAGTTCTTC.

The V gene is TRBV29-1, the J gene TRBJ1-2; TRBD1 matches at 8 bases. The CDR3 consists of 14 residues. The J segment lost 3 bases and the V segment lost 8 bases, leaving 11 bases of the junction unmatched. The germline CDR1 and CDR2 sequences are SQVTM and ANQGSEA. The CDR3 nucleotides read TGCAGCCTAGGGACAGGCCGGGGGGACTATGGCTACACCTTC. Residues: CSLGTGRGDYGYTF.

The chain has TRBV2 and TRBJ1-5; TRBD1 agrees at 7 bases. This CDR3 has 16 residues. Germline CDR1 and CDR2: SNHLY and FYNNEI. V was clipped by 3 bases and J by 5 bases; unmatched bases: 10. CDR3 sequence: CASSDYQGVVYQPQHF. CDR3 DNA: TGTGCCAGCAGTGATTATCAGGGGGTCGTTTATCAGCCCCAGCATTTT.